The sample holds a few counts of the clone carrying this TCR beta chain. Its target is unknown. The data are from a study of beta chain features in type 1 diabetes. Study-wide results and caveats: For Type 1 diabetes patients, all four CD4+ subsets carried TCRB CDR3s that were moderately but significantly shorter. Diminished insertions and augmented deletions at VDJ junctions characterized type 1 diabetes patients.

Between the trimmed V and J ends, which lost 3 bases and 0 bases, there was a span of 9 bases. This CDR3 comprises 15 residues. In germline, CDR1 is LGHNA, CDR2 YSLEER. Of the isolated RNA, all was reverse transcribed, and so the sequenced material was expressed TCRB transcripts. TCRdb's copy holds only in-frame clones and misses some; the assay was immunoSEQ multiplex PCR. The sample contains over 200,000 clones, about a tenth of which appear only once. All of the sorted populations showed purity greater than 98%. The sample was naive CD4+ T cells from blood. The TCR originated in a man between 25 and 39 years old with type 1 diabetes. V gene TRBV4-3 combines with J gene TRBJ2-4, with D hard to call. In nucleotides, the CDR3 is TGCGCCAGCAGCCAGGGCATTCTAGCCAAAAACATTCAGTACTTC. Its translation is CASSQGILAKNIQYF.